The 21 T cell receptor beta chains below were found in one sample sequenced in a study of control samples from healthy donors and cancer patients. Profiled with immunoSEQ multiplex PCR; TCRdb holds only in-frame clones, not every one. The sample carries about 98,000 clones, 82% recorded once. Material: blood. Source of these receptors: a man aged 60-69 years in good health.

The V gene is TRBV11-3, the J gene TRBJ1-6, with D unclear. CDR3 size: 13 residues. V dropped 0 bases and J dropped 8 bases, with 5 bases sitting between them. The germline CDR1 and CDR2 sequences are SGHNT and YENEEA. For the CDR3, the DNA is TGTGCCAGCAGCTTAGATCAACATTCACCCCTCCACTTT. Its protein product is CASSLDQHSPLHF.

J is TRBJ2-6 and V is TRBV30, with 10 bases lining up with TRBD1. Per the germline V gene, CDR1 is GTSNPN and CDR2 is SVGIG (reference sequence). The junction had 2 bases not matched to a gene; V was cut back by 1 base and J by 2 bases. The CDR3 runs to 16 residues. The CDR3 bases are TGTGCCTGGAGTGGGGACAGGGGCGCTGGGGCCAACGTCCTGACTTTC. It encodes CAWSGDRGAGANVLTF.

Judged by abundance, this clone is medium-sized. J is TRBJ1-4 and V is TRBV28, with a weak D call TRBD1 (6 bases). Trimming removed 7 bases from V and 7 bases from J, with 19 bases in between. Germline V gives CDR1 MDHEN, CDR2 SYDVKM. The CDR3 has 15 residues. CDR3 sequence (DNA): TGTGCCAGCACGACGGGTAACAGGGATGCTGAAAAACTGTTTTTT. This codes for CASTTGNRDAEKLFF.

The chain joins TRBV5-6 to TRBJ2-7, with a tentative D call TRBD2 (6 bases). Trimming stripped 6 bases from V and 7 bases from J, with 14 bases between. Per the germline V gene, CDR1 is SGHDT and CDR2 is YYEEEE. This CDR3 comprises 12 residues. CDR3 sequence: CASKWGVSEQYF. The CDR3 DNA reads TGTGCCAGCAAGTGGGGGGTGAGTGAGCAGTACTTC. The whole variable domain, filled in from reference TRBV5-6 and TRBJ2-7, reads DAGVTQSPTHLIKTRGQQVTLRCSPKSGHDTVSWYQQALGQGPQFIFQYYEEEERQRGNFPDRFSGHQFPNYSSELNVNALLLGDSALYLCASKWGVSEQYFGPGTRLTVT.

CDR3 in amino acids: CATSETTSGSYNEQFF. CDR3 DNA: TGTGCCACCAGTGAGACGACTAGCGGGTCCTACAATGAGCAGTTCTTC. The V and J genes are TRBV24-1 and TRBJ2-1, with 10 positions matching TRBD2. This CDR3 is 16 amino acids long. After removal of 4 bases from V and 1 base from J, the junction contained 3 bases not matched to a gene. Germline CDR1 reads KGHDR; CDR2 reads SFDVKD.

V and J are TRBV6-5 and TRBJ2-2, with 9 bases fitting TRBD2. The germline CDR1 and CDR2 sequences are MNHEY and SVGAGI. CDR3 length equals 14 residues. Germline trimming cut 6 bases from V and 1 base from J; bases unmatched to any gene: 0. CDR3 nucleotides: TGTGCCAGCAGGACTAGCGGGAACACCGGGGAGCTGTTTTTT. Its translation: CASRTSGNTGELFF.

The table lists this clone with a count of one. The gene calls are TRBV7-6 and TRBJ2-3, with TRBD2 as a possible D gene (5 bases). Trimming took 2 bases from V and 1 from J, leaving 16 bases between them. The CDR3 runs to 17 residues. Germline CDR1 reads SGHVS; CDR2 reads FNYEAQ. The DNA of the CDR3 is TGTGCCAGCAGCTTATTGTCGGGAAGGAAAGGCACAGATACGCAGTATTTT. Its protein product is CASSLLSGRKGTDTQYF.

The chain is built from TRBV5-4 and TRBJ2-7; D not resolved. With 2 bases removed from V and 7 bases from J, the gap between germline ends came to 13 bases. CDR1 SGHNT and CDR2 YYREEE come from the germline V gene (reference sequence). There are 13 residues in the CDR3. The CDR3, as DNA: TGTGCCAGCAGCTTACACCCCGCGGATGAGCAGTACTTC. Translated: CASSLHPADEQYF.

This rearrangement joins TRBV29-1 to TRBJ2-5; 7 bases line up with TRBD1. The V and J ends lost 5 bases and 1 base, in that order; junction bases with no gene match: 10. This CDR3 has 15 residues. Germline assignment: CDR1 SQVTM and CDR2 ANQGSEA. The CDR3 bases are TGCAGCGTTACCTTAGGGGGACAGCTCCAAGAGACCCAGTACTTC. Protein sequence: CSVTLGGQLQETQYF.

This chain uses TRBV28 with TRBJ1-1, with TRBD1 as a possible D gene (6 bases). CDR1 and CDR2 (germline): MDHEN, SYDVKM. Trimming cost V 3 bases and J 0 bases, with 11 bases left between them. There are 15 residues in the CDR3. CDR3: CASSLPGEMNTEAFF. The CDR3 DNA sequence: TGTGCCAGCAGTTTGCCAGGGGAAATGAACACTGAAGCTTTCTTT.

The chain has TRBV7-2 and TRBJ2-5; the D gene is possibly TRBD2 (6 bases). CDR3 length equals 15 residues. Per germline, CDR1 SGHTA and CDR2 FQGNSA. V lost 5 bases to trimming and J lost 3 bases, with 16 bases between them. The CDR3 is CASSAGLGTKETQYF. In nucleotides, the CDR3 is TGTGCCAGCAGCGCGGGGCTCGGCACGAAAGAGACCCAGTACTTC.

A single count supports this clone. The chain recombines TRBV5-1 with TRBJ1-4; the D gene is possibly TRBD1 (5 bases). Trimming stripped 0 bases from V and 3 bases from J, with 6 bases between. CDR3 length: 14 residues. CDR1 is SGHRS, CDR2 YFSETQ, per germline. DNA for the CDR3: TGCGCCAGCAGCTTGGACAGGCCTAATGAAAAACTGTTTTTT. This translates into CASSLDRPNEKLFF.

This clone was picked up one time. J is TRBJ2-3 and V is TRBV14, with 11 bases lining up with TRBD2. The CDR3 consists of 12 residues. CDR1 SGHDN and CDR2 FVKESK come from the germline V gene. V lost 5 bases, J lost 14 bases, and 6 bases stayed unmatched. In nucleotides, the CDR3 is TGTGCCAGCAGCACTAGCGGGAGTAGGACGTATTTT. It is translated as CASSTSGSRTYF.

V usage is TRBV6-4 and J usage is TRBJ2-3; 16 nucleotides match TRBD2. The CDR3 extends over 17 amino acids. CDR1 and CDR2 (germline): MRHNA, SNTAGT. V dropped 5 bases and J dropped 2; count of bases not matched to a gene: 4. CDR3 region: CASSPGLAGGATDTQYF. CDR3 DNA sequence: TGTGCCAGCAGTCCGGGACTAGCGGGGGGGGCCACAGATACGCAGTATTTT.

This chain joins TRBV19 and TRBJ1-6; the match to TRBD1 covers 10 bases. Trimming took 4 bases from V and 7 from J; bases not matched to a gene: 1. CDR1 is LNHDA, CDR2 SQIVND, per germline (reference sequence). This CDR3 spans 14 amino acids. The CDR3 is CASSRGQGNSPLHF. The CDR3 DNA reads TGTGCCAGTAGTAGGGGACAGGGGAATTCACCCCTCCACTTT.

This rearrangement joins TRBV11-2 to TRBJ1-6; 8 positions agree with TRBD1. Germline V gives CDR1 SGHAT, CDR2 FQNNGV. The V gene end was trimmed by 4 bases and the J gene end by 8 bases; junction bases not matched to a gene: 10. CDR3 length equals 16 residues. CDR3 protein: CASSSYLRGRHSPLHF. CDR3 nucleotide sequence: TGTGCCAGCAGCTCTTACCTCAGGGGGCGGCATTCACCCCTCCACTTT.

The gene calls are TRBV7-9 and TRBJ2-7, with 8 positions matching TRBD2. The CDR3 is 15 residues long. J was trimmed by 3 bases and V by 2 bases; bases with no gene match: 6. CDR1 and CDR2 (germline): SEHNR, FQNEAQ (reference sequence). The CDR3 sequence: CASSLNAGGVYEQYF. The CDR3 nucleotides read TGTGCCAGCAGCTTAAACGCGGGAGGAGTCTACGAGCAGTACTTC.

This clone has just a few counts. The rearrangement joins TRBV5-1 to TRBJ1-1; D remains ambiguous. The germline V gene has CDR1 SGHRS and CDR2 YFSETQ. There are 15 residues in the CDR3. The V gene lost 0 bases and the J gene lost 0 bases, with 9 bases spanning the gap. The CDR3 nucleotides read TGCGCCAGCAGCTTGGGAAGGGCAGTGAACACTGAAGCTTTCTTT. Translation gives CASSLGRAVNTEAFF.

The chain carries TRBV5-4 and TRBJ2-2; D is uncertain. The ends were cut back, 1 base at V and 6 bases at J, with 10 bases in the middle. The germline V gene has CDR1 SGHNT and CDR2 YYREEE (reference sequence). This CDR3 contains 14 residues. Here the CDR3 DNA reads TGTGCCAGCAGCTTGTCTGAAAGCGCCGGGGAGCTGTTTTTT. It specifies CASSLSESAGELFF.

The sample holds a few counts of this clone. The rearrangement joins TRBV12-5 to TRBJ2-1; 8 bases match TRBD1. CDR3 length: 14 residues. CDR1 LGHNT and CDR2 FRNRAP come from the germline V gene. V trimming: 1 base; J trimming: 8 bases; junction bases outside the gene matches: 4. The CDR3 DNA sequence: TGTGCTAGTGGTTTGGGGACAGGGATCGATGAGCAGTTCTTC. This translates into CASGLGTGIDEQFF.

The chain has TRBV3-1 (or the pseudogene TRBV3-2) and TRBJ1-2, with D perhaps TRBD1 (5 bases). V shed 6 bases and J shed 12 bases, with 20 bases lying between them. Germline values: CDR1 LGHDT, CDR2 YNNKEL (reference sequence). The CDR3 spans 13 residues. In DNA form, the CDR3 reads TGTGCCAGCAGAAACGCGGCAGGGAAAGAGGACACCTTC. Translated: CASRNAAGKEDTF.